The 10 T cell receptor beta chains below come from one sample, sequenced in a study of blood T cell repertoires in COVID-19. Profiling relied on immunoSEQ multiplex PCR, and the TCRdb table lists in-frame clones only, not all of them. The data contain tens of thousands of clones, 83% of them singletons. Input material: peripheral blood. These receptors all come from an older woman with acute or convalescent COVID-19.

At least ten counts were recorded for this clone. The CDR3 DNA is TGCGCCAGCTCGACAGGGGGCTCTGGAAACACCATATATTTT. Translation gives CASSTGGSGNTIYF. The chain uses TRBV4-1 and TRBJ1-3, with 9 positions matching TRBD1. The germline V gene has CDR1 MGHRA and CDR2 YSYEKL. The CDR3 is made up of 14 amino acids. With V trimmed by 8 bases and J by 0 bases, 2 bases remained unmatched.

V usage is TRBV6-5 and J usage is TRBJ2-3; D might be TRBD1 (5 bases). CDR3 length: 13 amino acids. The V and J ends lost 4 bases and 9 bases respectively, with 14 bases between them. Germline values: CDR1 MNHEY, CDR2 SVGAGI. CDR3 nucleotides: TGTGCCAGCAGTTCCTCCCCAGGGTACACGCAGTATTTT. This translates into CASSSSPGYTQYF.

This rearrangement joins TRBV5-1 to TRBJ2-7; 8 bases are shared with TRBD2. Germline loops: CDR1 SGHRS, CDR2 YFSETQ. J was trimmed by 1 base and V by 0 bases; bases with no gene match: 9. The CDR3 has 17 residues. In nucleotides, the CDR3 is TGCGCCAGCAGCTTGGCTCAAGGGCGGGGGGTTTCCTACGAGCAGTACTTC. Translation: CASSLAQGRGVSYEQYF.

The chain uses TRBV18 and TRBJ2-1, with 13 bases that match TRBD2. Germline values: CDR1 KGHSH, CDR2 LQKENI. V gave up 0 bases and J gave up 6 bases; unmatched junction bases: 5. The CDR3 length is 17 residues. The CDR3 loop reads CASSPPTSGGGLNEQFF. Written as DNA, the CDR3 is TGTGCCAGCTCACCACCCACTAGCGGGGGGGGTCTCAATGAGCAGTTCTTC.

The chain is built from TRBV19 and TRBJ1-2; D might be TRBD1 (5 bases). The CDR3 spans 15 residues. The V gene lost 5 bases and the J gene lost 4 bases, with 17 bases spanning the gap. Germline CDR1 LNHDA, CDR2 SQIVND (reference sequence). DNA of the CDR3: TGTGCCAGTAGTGGGGACGGGGGATATGGCTATGGCTACACCTTC. Its translation is CASSGDGGYGYGYTF.

The CDR3 loop reads CASSGDRGRHTEAFF. The CDR3 region has the DNA TGTGCCAGTAGTGGGGACAGGGGGCGGCACACTGAAGCTTTCTTT. V gene TRBV19 combines with J gene TRBJ1-1; 12 nucleotides line up with TRBD1. The CDR3 is made up of 15 amino acids. V lost 5 bases to trimming and J lost 3 bases; unmatched junction nucleotides: 4. Germline lookup yields CDR1 LNHDA and CDR2 SQIVND (reference sequence).

The V gene is TRBV11-2, the J gene TRBJ2-1, with a weak D call TRBD1 (6 bases). V was cut by 0 bases and J by 7 bases, with 13 bases left in between. The germline V gene has CDR1 SGHAT and CDR2 FQNNGV. The CDR3 runs 15 residues. The CDR3: CASSLELVTGNEQFF. The CDR3 DNA reads as TGTGCCAGCAGCTTAGAGTTGGTTACAGGGAATGAGCAGTTCTTC. The full variable domain, rest sourced from reference TRBV11-2 and TRBJ2-1, is EAGVAQSPRYKIIEKRQSVAFWCNPISGHATLYWYQQILGQGPKLLIQFQNNGVVDDSQLPKDRFSAERLKGVDSTLKIQPAKLEDSAVYLCASSLELVTGNEQFFGPGTRLTVL.

The chain links TRBV5-1 to TRBJ2-1, with TRBD1 as a possible D gene (5 bases). The CDR3 sequence is 14 residues long. V shed 3 bases and J shed 7 bases, with 14 bases lying between them. Looked up from germline, CDR1 is SGHRS and CDR2 is YFSETQ. CDR3: CASSSPGSGNEQFF. CDR3 nucleotide sequence: TGCGCCAGCAGCTCCCCAGGGTCTGGGAATGAGCAGTTCTTC. Full variable domain (rest looked up from reference TRBV5-1 and TRBJ2-1): KAGVTQTPRYLIKTRGQQVTLSCSPISGHRSVSWYQQTPGQGLQFLFEYFSETQRNKGNFPGRFSGRQFSNSRSEMNVSTLELGDSALYLCASSSPGSGNEQFFGPGTRLTVL.

In its sample, this clone was seen once. This sequence joins TRBV12-3 or TRBV12-4 and TRBJ1-1; D is possibly TRBD1 (6 bases). The length of the CDR3 is 13 residues. Trimming removed 7 bases at V and 5 bases at J, with 14 bases between. The CDR3 reads CASTETGATEAFF. The DNA of the CDR3 is TGTGCCAGCACCGAGACAGGAGCAACTGAAGCTTTCTTT.

J is TRBJ1-1 and V is TRBV7-8; TRBD1 is a possible D gene (6 bases). The CDR3 is 16 amino acids. CDR1 is SGHVS and CDR2 is FQNEAQ in the germline V gene. Between the trimmed V and J ends, which lost 4 bases and 0 bases, there was a span of 15 bases. The CDR3 loop is CASSSTAGVMNTEAFF. The CDR3 nucleotides read TGTGCCAGCAGCTCAACGGCAGGGGTTATGAACACTGAAGCTTTCTTT. The full variable domain, completed using reference TRBV7-8 and TRBJ1-1, is GAGVSQSPRYKVAKRGQDVALRCDPISGHVSLFWYQQALGQGPEFLTYFQNEAQLDKSGLPSDRFFAERPEGSVSTLKIQRTQQEDSAVYLCASSSTAGVMNTEAFFGQGTRLTVV.